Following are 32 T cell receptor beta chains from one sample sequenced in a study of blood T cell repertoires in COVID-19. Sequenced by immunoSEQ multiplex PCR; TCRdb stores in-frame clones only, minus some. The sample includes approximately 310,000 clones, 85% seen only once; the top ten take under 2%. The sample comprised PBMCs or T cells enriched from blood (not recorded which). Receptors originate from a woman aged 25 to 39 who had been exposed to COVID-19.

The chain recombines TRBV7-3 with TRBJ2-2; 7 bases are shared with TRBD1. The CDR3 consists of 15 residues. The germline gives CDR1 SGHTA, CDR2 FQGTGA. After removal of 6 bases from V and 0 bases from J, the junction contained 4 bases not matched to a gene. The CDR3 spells CASSLTGTNTGELFF. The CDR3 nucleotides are TGTGCCAGCAGTCTGACAGGGACGAACACCGGGGAGCTGTTTTTT. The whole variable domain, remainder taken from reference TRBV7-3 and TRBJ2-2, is GAGVSQTPSNKVTEKGKYVELRCDPISGHTALYWYRQSLGQGPEFLIYFQGTGAADDSGLPNDRFFAVRPEGSVSTLKIQRTERGDSAVYLCASSLTGTNTGELFFGEGSRLTVL.

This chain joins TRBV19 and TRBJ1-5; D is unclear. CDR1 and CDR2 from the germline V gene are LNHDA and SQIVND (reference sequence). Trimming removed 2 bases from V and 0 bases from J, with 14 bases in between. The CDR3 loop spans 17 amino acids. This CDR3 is CASSIMAPFGSNQPQHF. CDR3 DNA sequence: TGTGCCAGTAGTATAATGGCACCCTTTGGTAGCAATCAGCCCCAGCATTTT.

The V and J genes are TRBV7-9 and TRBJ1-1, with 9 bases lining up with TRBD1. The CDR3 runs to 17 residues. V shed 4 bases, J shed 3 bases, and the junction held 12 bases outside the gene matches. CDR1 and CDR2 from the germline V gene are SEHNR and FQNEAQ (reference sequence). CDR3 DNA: TGTGCCAGCAGCTCTAACAGGGGGCGCAGAGGTGACACTGAAGCTTTCTTT. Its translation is CASSSNRGRRGDTEAFF.

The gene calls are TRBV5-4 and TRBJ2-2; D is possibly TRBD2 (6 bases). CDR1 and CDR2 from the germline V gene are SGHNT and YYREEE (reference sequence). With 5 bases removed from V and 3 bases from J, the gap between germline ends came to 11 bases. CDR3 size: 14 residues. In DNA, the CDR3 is TGTGCCAGCAGTGACGGGGGAGACACCGGGGAGCTGTTTTTT. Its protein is CASSDGGDTGELFF.

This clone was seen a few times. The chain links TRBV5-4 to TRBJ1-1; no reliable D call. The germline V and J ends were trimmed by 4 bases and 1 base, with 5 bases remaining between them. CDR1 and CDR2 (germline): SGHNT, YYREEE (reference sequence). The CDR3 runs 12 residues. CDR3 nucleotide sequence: TGTGCCAGCAGCGGAGGGAACACTGAAGCTTTCTTT. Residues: CASSGGNTEAFF.

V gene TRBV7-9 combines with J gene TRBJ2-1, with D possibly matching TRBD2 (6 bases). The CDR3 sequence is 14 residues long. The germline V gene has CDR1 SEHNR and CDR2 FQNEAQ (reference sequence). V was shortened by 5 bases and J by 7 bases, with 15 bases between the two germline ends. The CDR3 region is CASSTPGEGNEQFF. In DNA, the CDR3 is TGTGCCAGCAGCACCCCGGGAGAGGGAAATGAGCAGTTCTTC.

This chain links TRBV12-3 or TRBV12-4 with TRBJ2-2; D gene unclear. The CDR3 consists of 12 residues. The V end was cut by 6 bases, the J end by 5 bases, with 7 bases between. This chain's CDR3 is CASSYKTGELFF. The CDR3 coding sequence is TGTGCCAGCAGCTATAAAACCGGGGAGCTGTTTTTT.

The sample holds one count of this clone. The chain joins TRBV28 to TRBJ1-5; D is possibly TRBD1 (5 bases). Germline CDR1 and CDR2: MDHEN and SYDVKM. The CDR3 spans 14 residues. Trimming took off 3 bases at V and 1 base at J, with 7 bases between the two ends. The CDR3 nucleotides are TGTGCCAGCAGTTTGGGGCAGAGCAATCAGCCCCAGCATTTT. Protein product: CASSLGQSNQPQHF.

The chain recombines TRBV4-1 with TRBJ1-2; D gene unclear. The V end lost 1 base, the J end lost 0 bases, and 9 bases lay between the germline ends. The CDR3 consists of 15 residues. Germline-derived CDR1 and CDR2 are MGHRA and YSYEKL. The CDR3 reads CASSQVGGTNYGYTF. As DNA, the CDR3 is TGCGCCAGCAGCCAAGTGGGAGGGACTAACTATGGCTACACCTTC.

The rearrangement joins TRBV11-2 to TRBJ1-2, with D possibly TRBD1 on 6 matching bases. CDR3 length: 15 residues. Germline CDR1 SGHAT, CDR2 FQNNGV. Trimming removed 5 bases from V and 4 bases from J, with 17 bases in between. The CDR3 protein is CASSPGQTAGYGYTF. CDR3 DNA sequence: TGTGCCAGCAGCCCTGGACAGACCGCTGGCTATGGCTACACCTTC.

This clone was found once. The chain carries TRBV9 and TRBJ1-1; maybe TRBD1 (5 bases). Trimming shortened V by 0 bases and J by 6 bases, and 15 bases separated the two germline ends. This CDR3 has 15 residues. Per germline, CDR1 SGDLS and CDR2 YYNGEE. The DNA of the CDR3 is TGTGCCAGCAGCGTAGTGGGGGTCGGGAGTTCTGAAGCTTTCTTT. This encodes CASSVVGVGSSEAFF.

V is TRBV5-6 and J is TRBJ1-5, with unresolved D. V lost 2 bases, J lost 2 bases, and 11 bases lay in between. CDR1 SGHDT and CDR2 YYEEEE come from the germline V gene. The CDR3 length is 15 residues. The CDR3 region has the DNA TGTGCCAGCAGCTTTTATACCGGAGGCAATCAGCCCCAGCATTTT. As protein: CASSFYTGGNQPQHF.

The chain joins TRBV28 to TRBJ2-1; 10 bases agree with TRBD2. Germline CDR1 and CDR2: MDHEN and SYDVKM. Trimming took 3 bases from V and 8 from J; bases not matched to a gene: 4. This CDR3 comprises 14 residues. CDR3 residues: CASSFGTSAHEQFF. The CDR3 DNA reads TGTGCCAGCAGTTTTGGGACTAGCGCACATGAGCAGTTCTTC.

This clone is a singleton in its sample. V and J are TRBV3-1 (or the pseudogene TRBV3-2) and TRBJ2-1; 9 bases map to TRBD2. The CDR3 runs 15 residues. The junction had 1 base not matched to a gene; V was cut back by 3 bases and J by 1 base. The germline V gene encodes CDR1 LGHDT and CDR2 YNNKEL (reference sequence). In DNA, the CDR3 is TGTGCCAGCAGCCAGGGACTAGCATCCTACAATGAGCAGTTCTTC. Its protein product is CASSQGLASYNEQFF.

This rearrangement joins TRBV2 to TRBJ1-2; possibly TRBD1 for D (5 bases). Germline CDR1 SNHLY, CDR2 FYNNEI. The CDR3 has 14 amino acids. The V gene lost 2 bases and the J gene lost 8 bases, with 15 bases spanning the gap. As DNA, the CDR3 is TGTGCCAGCAGTGAAAGGCCCGGGGGAGGCGGCTACACCTTC. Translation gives CASSERPGGGGYTF.

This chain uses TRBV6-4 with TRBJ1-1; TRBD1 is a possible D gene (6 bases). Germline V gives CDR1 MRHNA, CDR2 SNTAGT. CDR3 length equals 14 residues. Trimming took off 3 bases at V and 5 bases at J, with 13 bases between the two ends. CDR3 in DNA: TGTGCCAGCAGTGAGGCAGGGGTGTCGACTGAAGCTTTCTTT. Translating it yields CASSEAGVSTEAFF.

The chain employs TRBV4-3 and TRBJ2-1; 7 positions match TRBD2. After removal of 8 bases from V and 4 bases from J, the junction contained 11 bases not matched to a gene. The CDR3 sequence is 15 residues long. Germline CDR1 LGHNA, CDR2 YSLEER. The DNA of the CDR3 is TGCGCCAGCTCCTCACTAGCGCTAAGATACAATGAGCAGTTCTTC. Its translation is CASSSLALRYNEQFF.

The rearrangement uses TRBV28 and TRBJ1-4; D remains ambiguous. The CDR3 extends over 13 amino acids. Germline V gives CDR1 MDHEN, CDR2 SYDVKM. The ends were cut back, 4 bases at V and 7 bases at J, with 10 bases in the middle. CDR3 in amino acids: CASSWSNGEKLFF. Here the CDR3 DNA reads TGTGCCAGCAGTTGGAGTAATGGTGAAAAACTGTTTTTT. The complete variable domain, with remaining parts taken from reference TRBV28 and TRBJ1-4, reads DVKVTQSSRYLVKRTGEKVFLECVQDMDHENMFWYRQDPGLGLRLIYFSYDVKMKEKGDIPEGYSVSREKKERFSLILESASTNQTSMYLCASSWSNGEKLFFGSGTQLSVL.

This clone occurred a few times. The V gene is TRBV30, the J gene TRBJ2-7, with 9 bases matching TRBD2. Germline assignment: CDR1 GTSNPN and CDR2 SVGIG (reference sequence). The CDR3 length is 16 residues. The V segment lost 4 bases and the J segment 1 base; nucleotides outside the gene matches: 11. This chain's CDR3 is CAWTPRLSGGSYEQYF. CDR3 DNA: TGTGCCTGGACCCCGCGGCTAAGCGGGGGGTCCTACGAGCAGTACTTC.

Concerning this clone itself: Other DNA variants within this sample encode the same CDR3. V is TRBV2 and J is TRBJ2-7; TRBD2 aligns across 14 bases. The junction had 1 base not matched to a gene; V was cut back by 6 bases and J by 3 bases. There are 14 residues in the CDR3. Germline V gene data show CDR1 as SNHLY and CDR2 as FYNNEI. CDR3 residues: CASRGTSGSYEQYF. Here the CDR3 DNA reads TGTGCCAGCAGAGGGACTAGCGGGAGCTACGAGCAGTACTTC.

The chain's CDR3 is CAISEPGLAGETDTQYF. CDR3 DNA: TGTGCCATCAGTGAACCGGGACTAGCGGGAGAAACGGATACGCAGTATTTT. This chain links TRBV10-3 with TRBJ2-3; 14 nucleotides align to TRBD2. Germline V gene sequence: CDR1 ENHRY, CDR2 SYGVKD. This CDR3 is built from 17 residues. V shed 3 bases and J 6 bases; nucleotides not matched to a gene: 8.

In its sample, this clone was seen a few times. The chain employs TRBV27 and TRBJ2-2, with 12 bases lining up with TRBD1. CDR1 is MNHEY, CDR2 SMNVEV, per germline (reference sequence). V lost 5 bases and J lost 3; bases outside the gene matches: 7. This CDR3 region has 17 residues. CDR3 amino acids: CASSTPGQGAYTGELFF. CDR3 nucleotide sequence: TGTGCCAGCAGTACGCCGGGACAGGGGGCTTACACCGGGGAGCTGTTTTTT.

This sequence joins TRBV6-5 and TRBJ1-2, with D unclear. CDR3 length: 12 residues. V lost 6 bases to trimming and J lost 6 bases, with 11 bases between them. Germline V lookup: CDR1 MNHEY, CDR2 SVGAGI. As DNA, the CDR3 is TGTGCCAGCAGGCCGAGACTCGATGGCTACACCTTC. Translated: CASRPRLDGYTF.

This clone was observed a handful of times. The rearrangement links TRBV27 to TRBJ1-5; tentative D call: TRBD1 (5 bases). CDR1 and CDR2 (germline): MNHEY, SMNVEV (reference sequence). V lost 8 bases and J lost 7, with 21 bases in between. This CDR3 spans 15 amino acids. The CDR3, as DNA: TGTGCCAGCGGCGGAGGAGGGGAACTAAGACAGCCCCAGCATTTT. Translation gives CASGGGGELRQPQHF.

CDR3 loop: CATSDADRGGTEAFF. CDR3 coding DNA: TGTGCCACCAGTGACGCTGACAGGGGTGGAACTGAAGCTTTCTTT. The V call is TRBV24-1, the J call TRBJ1-1, with TRBD1 matching over 8 bases. Germline V gives CDR1 KGHDR, CDR2 SFDVKD. The CDR3 runs 15 residues. V was clipped by 4 bases and J by 5 bases; unmatched bases: 8.

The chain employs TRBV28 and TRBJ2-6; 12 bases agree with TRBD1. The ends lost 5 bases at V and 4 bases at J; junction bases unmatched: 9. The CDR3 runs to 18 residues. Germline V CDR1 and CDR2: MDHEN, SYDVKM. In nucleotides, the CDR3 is TGTGCCAGCAGTACACCGGGACAGGGGGCGAGAGGGGCCAACGTCCTGACTTTC. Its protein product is CASSTPGQGARGANVLTF.

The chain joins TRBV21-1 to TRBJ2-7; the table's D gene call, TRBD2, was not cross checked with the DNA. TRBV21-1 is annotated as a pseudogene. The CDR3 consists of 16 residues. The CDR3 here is CASTNKREGGSYEQYF. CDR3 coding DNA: TGTGCCAGCACCAACAAAAGGGAGGGTGGGTCCTACGAGCAGTACTTC.

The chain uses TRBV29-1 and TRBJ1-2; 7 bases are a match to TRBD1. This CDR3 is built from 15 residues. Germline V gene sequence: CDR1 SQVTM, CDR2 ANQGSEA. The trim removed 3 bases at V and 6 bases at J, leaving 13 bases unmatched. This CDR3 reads CSVDQDRERVDGYTF. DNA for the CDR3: TGCAGCGTTGATCAAGACAGGGAGAGGGTGGATGGCTACACCTTC.

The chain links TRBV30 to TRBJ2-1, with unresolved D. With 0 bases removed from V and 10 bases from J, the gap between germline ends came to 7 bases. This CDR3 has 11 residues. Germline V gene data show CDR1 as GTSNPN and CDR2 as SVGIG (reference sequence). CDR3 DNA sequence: TGTGCCTGGAGTGTCTCAGGCGAGCAGTTCTTC. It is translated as CAWSVSGEQFF.

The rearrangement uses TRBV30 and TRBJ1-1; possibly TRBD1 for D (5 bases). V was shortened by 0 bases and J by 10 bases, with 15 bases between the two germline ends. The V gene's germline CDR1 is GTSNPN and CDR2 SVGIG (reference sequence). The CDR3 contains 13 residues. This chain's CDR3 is CAWSVQVKQRAFF. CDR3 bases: TGTGCCTGGAGTGTACAGGTGAAACAGAGAGCTTTCTTT. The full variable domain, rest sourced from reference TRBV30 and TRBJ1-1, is SQTIHQWPATLVQPVGSPLSLECTVEGTSNPNLYWYRQAAGRGLQLLFYSVGIGQISSEVPQNLSASRPQDRQFILSSKKLLLSDSGFYLCAWSVQVKQRAFFGQGTRLTVV.

CDR3 DNA: TGTGCCAGCAGCCCCAGACAGGGGAGAAGCAATCAGCCCCAGCATTTT. This translates into CASSPRQGRSNQPQHF. The V gene is TRBV7-6, the J gene TRBJ1-5, with TRBD1 matching 8 bases. The germline V gene encodes CDR1 SGHVS and CDR2 FNYEAQ. CDR3 length: 16 amino acids. With V trimmed by 5 bases and J by 1 base, 7 bases remained unmatched.

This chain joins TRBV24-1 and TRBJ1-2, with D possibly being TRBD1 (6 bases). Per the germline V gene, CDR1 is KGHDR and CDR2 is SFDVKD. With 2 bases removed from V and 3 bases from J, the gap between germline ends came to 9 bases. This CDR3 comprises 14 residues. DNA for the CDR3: TGTGCCACCAGTGATTCCGGGACACACTATGGCTACACCTTC. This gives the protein CATSDSGTHYGYTF.